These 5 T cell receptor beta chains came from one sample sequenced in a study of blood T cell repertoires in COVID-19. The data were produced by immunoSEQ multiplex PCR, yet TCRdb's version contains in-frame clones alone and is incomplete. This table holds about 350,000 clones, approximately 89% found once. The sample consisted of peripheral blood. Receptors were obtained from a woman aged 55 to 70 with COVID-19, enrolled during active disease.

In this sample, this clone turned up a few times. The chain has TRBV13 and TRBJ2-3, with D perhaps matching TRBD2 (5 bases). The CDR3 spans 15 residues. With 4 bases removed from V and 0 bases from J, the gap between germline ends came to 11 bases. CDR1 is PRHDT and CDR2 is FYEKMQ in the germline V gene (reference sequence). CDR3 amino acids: CASSSRTFSTDTQYF. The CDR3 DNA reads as TGTGCCAGCAGCTCCCGGACTTTTAGCACAGATACGCAGTATTTT.

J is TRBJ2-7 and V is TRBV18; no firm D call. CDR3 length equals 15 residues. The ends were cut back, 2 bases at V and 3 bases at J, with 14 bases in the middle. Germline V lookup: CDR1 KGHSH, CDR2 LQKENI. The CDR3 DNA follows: TGTGCCAGCTCACCATTGTTATCGTCAGGCTACGAGCAGTACTTC. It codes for CASSPLLSSGYEQYF. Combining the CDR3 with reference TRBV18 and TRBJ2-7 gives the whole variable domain NAGVMQNPRHLVRRRGQEARLRCSPMKGHSHVYWYRQLPEEGLKFMVYLQKENIIDESGMPKERFSAEFPKEGPSILRIQQVVRGDSAAYFCASSPLLSSGYEQYFGPGTRLTVT.

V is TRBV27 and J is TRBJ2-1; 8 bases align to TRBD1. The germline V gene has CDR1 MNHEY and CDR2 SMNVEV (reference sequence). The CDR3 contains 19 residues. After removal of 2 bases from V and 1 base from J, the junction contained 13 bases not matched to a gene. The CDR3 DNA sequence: TGTGCCAGCAGTTTAGAGGCGGCAGGGGGCGTTGGGTCCTACAATGAGCAGTTCTTC. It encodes CASSLEAAGGVGSYNEQFF.

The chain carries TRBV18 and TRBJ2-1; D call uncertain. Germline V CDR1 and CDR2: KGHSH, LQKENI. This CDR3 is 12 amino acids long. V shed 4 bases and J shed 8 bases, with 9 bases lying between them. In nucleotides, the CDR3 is TGTGCCAGCTCACGCACTATGGATGAGCAGTTCTTC. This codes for CASSRTMDEQFF.

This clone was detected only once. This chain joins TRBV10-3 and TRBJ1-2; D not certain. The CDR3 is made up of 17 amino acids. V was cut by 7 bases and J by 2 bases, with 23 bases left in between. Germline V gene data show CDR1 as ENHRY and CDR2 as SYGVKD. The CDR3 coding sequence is TGTGCCATCAAGGCCGCTCTGACACCTCAAACAAACTATGGCTACACCTTC. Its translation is CAIKAALTPQTNYGYTF.